The source of this T cell receptor (beta chain) is a study of blood T cell repertoires in COVID-19. In the study overall: Samples of COVID-19 (acute and convalescent) were obtained from the United States, Italy and Spain.

In the authors' workflow: The authors estimated nucleated cell counts from reference gene primer amplification. Generated by immunoSEQ multiplex PCR, the TCRdb table keeps only in-frame clones and is missing some. That table supplies the V and J calls and clone size; D and trimming were determined from the DNA. The sample gives about 360,000 clones, approximately 86% of which show up once; roughly 7.1% is in the top ten. This CDR3 spans 14 amino acids. The V and J ends lost 5 bases and 1 base, in that order; junction bases with no gene match: 4. CDR1 and CDR2 (germline): MNHEY, SVGAGI. This TCR came from a woman aged 55-70 years with COVID-19, enrolled during active disease. The J gene is TRBJ1-1, the V gene TRBV6-5; 7 nucleotides align to TRBD1. The sample taken for sequencing was peripheral blood. The CDR3 protein is CASSRQGTNTEAFF. DNA of the CDR3: TGTGCCAGCAGTAGACAGGGAACGAACACTGAAGCTTTCTTT.